These 28 T cell receptor beta chains originate from one sample sequenced in a study of radiotherapy plus CTLA-4 blockade in lung cancer. This table comes from immunoSEQ multiplex PCR, and its TCRdb copy is limited to in-frame clones, with some not included. Here the sample spans around 72,000 clones, roughly 78% being singletons. The sample was peripheral blood, taken from a patient treated with radiotherapy plus ipilimumab. Source of these receptors: a human donor with non-small cell lung cancer who had a complete response to radiotherapy plus ipilimumab.

This clone showed up just a few times. The V and J genes are TRBV25-1 and TRBJ2-1; 7 bases match TRBD2. Germline CDR1 and CDR2: MGHDK and SYGVNS. The CDR3 extends over 14 amino acids. J was trimmed by 6 bases and V by 7 bases; bases with no gene match: 9. CDR3 sequence: CASTGTTSPNEQFF. The DNA for the CDR3 is TGTGCCAGCACCGGGACTACCAGTCCCAATGAGCAGTTCTTC.

This chain joins TRBV14 and TRBJ2-1; 13 bases match TRBD2. V was clipped by 4 bases and J by 8 bases; unmatched bases: 5. The CDR3 runs to 15 residues. Germline V gene data show CDR1 as SGHDN and CDR2 as FVKESK. In nucleotides, the CDR3 is TGTGCCAGCAGCCCCCTGGGACTAGCGGGATATGAGCAGTTCTTC. Translating gives CASSPLGLAGYEQFF.

This clone occurred a few times. The chain combines TRBV7-8 with TRBJ2-5, with no clear D. V lost 3 bases, J lost 6 bases, and 8 bases lay in between. Germline CDR1 is SGHVS and CDR2 is FQNEAQ. The CDR3 has 12 amino acids. CDR3 in amino acids: CASSLNLKTQYF. As DNA, the CDR3 is TGTGCCAGCAGCTTGAATTTGAAGACCCAGTACTTC.

This rearrangement joins TRBV25-1 to TRBJ1-2; D might be TRBD1 (6 bases). The CDR3 runs to 14 residues. The V end was cut by 0 bases, the J end by 6 bases, with 11 bases between. Looked up from germline, CDR1 is MGHDK and CDR2 is SYGVNS. The CDR3, as DNA: TGTGCCAGCAGTGAATATGCAGGGGCGAATGGCTACACCTTC. The encoded protein is CASSEYAGANGYTF.

This chain links TRBV30 with TRBJ1-5; D not certain. The CDR3 is 15 amino acids. V was clipped by 0 bases and J by 9 bases, with 18 bases between them. From germline, CDR1 is GTSNPN and CDR2 SVGIG (reference sequence). CDR3: CAWSVFNTALGPQHF. The CDR3 coding sequence is TGTGCCTGGAGTGTATTTAATACGGCGCTGGGGCCCCAGCATTTT.

The V and J genes are TRBV7-8 and TRBJ2-7; possibly TRBD1 or TRBD2 for D (5 bases each). The V end was cut by 0 bases, the J end by 0 bases, with 6 bases between. The V gene's germline CDR1 is SGHVS and CDR2 FQNEAQ. The CDR3 is 14 residues long. The CDR3 sequence is CASSLAGDSYEQYF. The CDR3 DNA reads TGTGCCAGCAGCTTAGCGGGGGACTCCTACGAGCAGTACTTC. The variable domain in full, with the rest retrieved from reference TRBV7-8 and TRBJ2-7, is GAGVSQSPRYKVAKRGQDVALRCDPISGHVSLFWYQQALGQGPEFLTYFQNEAQLDKSGLPSDRFFAERPEGSVSTLKIQRTQQEDSAVYLCASSLAGDSYEQYFGPGTRLTVT.

The genes are TRBV5-4 and TRBJ2-5; either TRBD1 or TRBD2 may supply D (6 bases each). This CDR3 spans 15 amino acids. V shed 3 bases and J shed 5 bases, with 17 bases lying between them. CDR1 is SGHNT and CDR2 is YYREEE in the germline V gene (reference sequence). CDR3 sequence reads: CASSSRQEGYETQYF. The DNA of the CDR3 is TGTGCCAGCAGCTCGAGACAGGAGGGTTATGAGACCCAGTACTTC.

This clone was counted a single time. This chain uses TRBV30 with TRBJ2-7, with D possibly being TRBD1 (6 bases). The germline V gene has CDR1 GTSNPN and CDR2 SVGIG (reference sequence). CDR3 length: 14 amino acids. V lost 6 bases and J lost 1, with 16 bases in between. CDR3 in amino acids: CACPRGGSSYEQYF. The DNA for the CDR3 is TGTGCCTGTCCAAGAGGGGGATCTTCCTACGAGCAGTACTTC. The full variable domain, rest sourced from reference TRBV30 and TRBJ2-7, is SQTIHQWPATLVQPVGSPLSLECTVEGTSNPNLYWYRQAAGRGLQLLFYSVGIGQISSEVPQNLSASRPQDRQFILSSKKLLLSDSGFYLCACPRGGSSYEQYFGPGTRLTVT.

This clone was detected a few times. The V call is TRBV7-9, the J call TRBJ1-4; no definite D call. This CDR3 contains 13 residues. The ends were cut back, 5 bases at V and 7 bases at J, with 11 bases in the middle. The V gene's germline CDR1 is SEHNR and CDR2 FQNEAQ (reference sequence). This CDR3 is CASSIPGGEKLFF. CDR3 coding DNA: TGTGCCAGCAGCATTCCCGGCGGTGAAAAACTGTTTTTT. Looking up the rest from reference TRBV7-9 and TRBJ1-4 gives the full variable domain: DTGVSQNPRHKITKRGQNVTFRCDPISEHNRLYWYRQTLGQGPEFLTYFQNEAQLEKSRLLSDRFSAERPKGSFSTLEIQRTEQGDSAMYLCASSIPGGEKLFFGSGTQLSVL.

This chain links TRBV7-6 with TRBJ2-7, with 10 bases matching TRBD2. The CDR3 loop spans 16 amino acids. Unmatched junction bases numbered 10, after V lost 2 bases and J lost 6 bases. Germline CDR1 SGHVS, CDR2 FNYEAQ. The CDR3 DNA reads as TGTGCCAGCAGCTTACCCGAAATAGCGGGAGGTCTCGAGCAGTACGTC. It codes for CASSLPEIAGGLEQYV.

This clone occurred once. V usage is TRBV7-9 and J usage is TRBJ2-5; 7 bases line up with TRBD1. V lost 0 bases, J lost 0 bases, and 4 bases stayed unmatched. The germline V gene has CDR1 SEHNR and CDR2 FQNEAQ (reference sequence). The CDR3 length is 16 residues. The DNA of the CDR3 is TGTGCCAGCAGCTTAGCAGAACAGGGGTACCAAGAGACCCAGTACTTC. This encodes CASSLAEQGYQETQYF. The variable domain in full, with the rest retrieved from reference TRBV7-9 and TRBJ2-5, is DTGVSQNPRHKITKRGQNVTFRCDPISEHNRLYWYRQTLGQGPEFLTYFQNEAQLEKSRLLSDRFSAERPKGSFSTLEIQRTEQGDSAMYLCASSLAEQGYQETQYFGPGTRLLVL.

This rearrangement joins TRBV2 to TRBJ2-5; D unclear. This CDR3 has 14 residues. Trimming cost V 6 bases and J 1 base, with 12 bases left between them. Per germline, CDR1 SNHLY and CDR2 FYNNEI. This chain's CDR3 is CASRVGWTQETQYF. As DNA, the CDR3 is TGTGCCAGCAGGGTCGGCTGGACCCAAGAGACCCAGTACTTC.

The chain carries TRBV5-4 and TRBJ2-6, with 8 bases aligning to TRBD1. The junction had 7 bases not matched to a gene; V was cut back by 2 bases and J by 0 bases. The V gene's germline CDR1 is SGHNT and CDR2 YYREEE (reference sequence). This CDR3 spans 18 amino acids. As DNA, the CDR3 is TGTGCCAGCAGCTTTCGGGACAGGAGACCCTCTGGGGCCAACGTCCTGACTTTC. Its translation: CASSFRDRRPSGANVLTF.

This sequence joins TRBV10-3 and TRBJ1-2; the D gene is possibly TRBD1 (5 bases). The CDR3 totals 12 residues. The V and J ends lost 10 bases and 6 bases respectively, with 15 bases between them. The germline V gene has CDR1 ENHRY and CDR2 SYGVKD. In DNA, the CDR3 is TGTGCCACCCGGGGGGTTTCGGATGGCTACACCTTC. Its translation is CATRGVSDGYTF.

V is TRBV4-1 and J is TRBJ2-1; 7 nucleotides agree with TRBD1. J was trimmed by 6 bases and V by 6 bases; bases with no gene match: 5. CDR1 and CDR2 (germline): MGHRA, YSYEKL. This CDR3 is built from 13 residues. CDR3 region: CASSKGALNEQFF. The CDR3 region has the DNA TGCGCCAGCAGTAAGGGGGCGCTCAATGAGCAGTTCTTC.

This clone occurred once. This rearrangement joins TRBV4-3 to TRBJ2-7; D might be TRBD2 (6 bases). V shed 3 bases and J shed 7 bases, with 16 bases lying between them. This CDR3 comprises 14 residues. Germline V gives CDR1 LGHNA, CDR2 YSLEER. CDR3 amino acids: CASSQGRGVGEQYF. CDR3 coding DNA: TGCGCCAGCAGCCAGGGCCGCGGGGTTGGAGAGCAGTACTTC.

There are a few counts of this clone. The V and J genes are TRBV5-1 and TRBJ1-4; 12 nucleotides line up with TRBD1. CDR1 is SGHRS and CDR2 is YFSETQ in the germline V gene. The CDR3 is 16 residues long. With 1 base clipped from V and 5 bases from J, the junction kept 3 bases outside the gene matches. This chain's CDR3 is CASSLFGTGGNEKLFF. Written as DNA, the CDR3 is TGCGCCAGCAGCTTGTTTGGGACAGGGGGCAATGAAAAACTGTTTTTT.

The gene calls are TRBV11-2 and TRBJ2-2, with 7 bases that match TRBD1. CDR1 SGHAT and CDR2 FQNNGV come from the germline V gene. V was pared by 3 bases and J by 2 bases, with 6 bases of the junction left unmatched. There are 16 residues in the CDR3. The CDR3 spells CASSFKGAVNTGELFF. The CDR3 region has the DNA TGTGCCAGCAGCTTCAAGGGGGCAGTTAACACCGGGGAGCTGTTTTTT.

This chain connects TRBV7-2 to TRBJ2-7, with TRBD2 identical over 16 bases. The germline gives CDR1 SGHTA, CDR2 FQGNSA. The CDR3 contains 14 residues. With 1 base clipped from V and 13 bases from J, the junction kept 4 bases outside the gene matches. The CDR3 DNA reads TGTGCCAGCAGCTTAGGGGGGACTAGCGGGAGGGCCTACGTC. Residues: CASSLGGTSGRAYV.

The rearrangement uses TRBV29-1 and TRBJ2-1; 8 bases are shared with TRBD2. Germline CDR1 is SQVTM and CDR2 is ANQGSEA. The CDR3 contains 14 residues. The trim removed 1 base at V and 7 bases at J, leaving 6 bases unmatched. The CDR3 is CSVEVSGTVNEQFF. Written as DNA, the CDR3 is TGCAGCGTTGAAGTTAGCGGGACCGTGAATGAGCAGTTCTTC.

The J gene is TRBJ2-2, the V gene TRBV2; D might be TRBD1 or TRBD2, each matching 6 bases. CDR1 and CDR2 (germline): SNHLY, FYNNEI. Trimming stripped 6 bases from V and 2 bases from J, with 16 bases between. The CDR3 length is 16 residues. The CDR3 coding sequence is TGTGCCAGCAGGGACACGGAGGGGGGTAACACCGGGGAGCTGTTTTTT. It translates to CASRDTEGGNTGELFF.

V and J are TRBV19 and TRBJ1-2; tentative D call: TRBD1 (5 bases). V was shortened by 6 bases and J by 2 bases, with 10 bases between the two germline ends. Germline V gene sequence: CDR1 LNHDA, CDR2 SQIVND (reference sequence). The CDR3 has 13 amino acids. CDR3 protein: CASRQGTNYGYTF. The CDR3 DNA reads TGTGCCAGTAGGCAGGGAACCAACTATGGCTACACCTTC.

The chain employs TRBV10-3 and TRBJ2-2; a weak D match, TRBD2 (5 bases). Looked up from germline, CDR1 is ENHRY and CDR2 is SYGVKD. This CDR3 is built from 11 residues. Trimming shortened V by 2 bases and J by 11 bases, and 6 bases separated the two germline ends. The CDR3 coding sequence is TGTGCCATCAGTGAGGGACTCGAGCTGTTTTTT. Encoded protein: CAISEGLELFF.

The J gene is TRBJ2-2, the V gene TRBV10-1; possible D gene TRBD2, 5 bases. Between the trimmed V and J ends, which lost 4 bases and 7 bases, there was a span of 7 bases. Germline V gene sequence: CDR1 WNHNN, CDR2 SYGVQD (reference sequence). This CDR3 has 12 residues. Here the CDR3 DNA reads TGCGCCAGCAGTGCCGCGGGCGGGGAGCTGTTTTTT. It is translated as CASSAAGGELFF.

The V call is TRBV29-1, the J call TRBJ1-2; TRBD1 might be the D (6 bases). The germline gives CDR1 SQVTM, CDR2 ANQGSEA. V lost 4 bases to trimming and J lost 3 bases, with 12 bases between them. This CDR3 is built from 13 residues. The CDR3 loop is CSVAQGLDYGYTF. The CDR3 nucleotides read TGCAGCGTTGCGCAGGGGTTAGACTATGGCTACACCTTC.

V is TRBV27 and J is TRBJ2-7; TRBD1 matches 9 bases. CDR3 length: 18 amino acids. The V gene end was trimmed by 0 bases and the J gene end by 2 bases; junction bases not matched to a gene: 11. Germline V gene lookup returns CDR1 MNHEY and CDR2 SMNVEV (reference sequence). The CDR3 here is CASSLSPLGQGVTYEQYF. As DNA, the CDR3 is TGTGCCAGCAGTTTATCGCCCCTGGGACAGGGAGTCACCTACGAGCAGTACTTC.

J is TRBJ2-3 and V is TRBV7-9; D possibly corresponds to TRBD2 (6 bases). The CDR3 totals 14 residues. Trimming removed 5 bases at V and 2 bases at J, with 11 bases between. Germline V CDR1 and CDR2: SEHNR, FQNEAQ (reference sequence). The DNA of the CDR3 is TGTGCCAGCAGCCACGCGGGGCTCACAGATACGCAGTATTTT. As protein: CASSHAGLTDTQYF.

The chain couples TRBV5-5 to TRBJ2-1; 7 bases map to TRBD2. With 2 bases clipped from V and 9 bases from J, the junction kept 11 bases outside the gene matches. The CDR3 sequence is 15 residues long. The V gene's germline CDR1 is SGHKS and CDR2 YYEKEE (reference sequence). The CDR3 region has the DNA TGTGCCAGCAGCTTCAGTACTAGCGAGGGGAGTGAGCAGTTCTTC. Encoded protein: CASSFSTSEGSEQFF.